The 19 T cell receptor beta chains given below trace back to one sample, sequenced in a study of shared clonotypes between healthy human individuals. Naive CD8 cells, CD45RO-negative and positively selected for CCR7, excluded terminally differentiated effector memory CD45RA+ cells. TCRdb keeps only in-frame clones here, not all; method: immunoSEQ multiplex PCR. The sample carries roughly 2,000,000 clones, just under 95% recorded once. Sequencing was done on a sample of naive CD8+ T cells sorted from blood. These receptors were taken from a man between 18 and 35 years old in good health.

The chain carries TRBV28 and TRBJ2-7; the D gene is possibly TRBD1 (5 bases). CDR1 MDHEN and CDR2 SYDVKM come from the germline V gene. CDR3 size: 12 residues. V gave up 6 bases and J gave up 2 bases, with 8 bases separating them. The CDR3 sequence: CASRGEAYEQYF. CDR3 nucleotide sequence: TGTGCCAGCAGAGGGGAAGCCTACGAGCAGTACTTC. The full variable domain, completed using reference TRBV28 and TRBJ2-7, is DVKVTQSSRYLVKRTGEKVFLECVQDMDHENMFWYRQDPGLGLRLIYFSYDVKMKEKGDIPEGYSVSREKKERFSLILESASTNQTSMYLCASRGEAYEQYFGPGTRLTVT.

This clone has just one count. V usage is TRBV10-3 and J usage is TRBJ1-2; a possible D gene is TRBD1 (5 bases). With 3 bases removed from V and 2 bases from J, the gap between germline ends came to 13 bases. CDR3 length: 15 amino acids. The V gene's germline CDR1 is ENHRY and CDR2 SYGVKD. CDR3 region: CAISDPTDQNYGYTF. The CDR3 bases are TGTGCCATCAGTGATCCGACAGATCAGAACTATGGCTACACCTTC.

The chain recombines TRBV28 with TRBJ2-1, with a tentative D call TRBD1 (5 bases). This CDR3 contains 21 residues. The germline V gene encodes CDR1 MDHEN and CDR2 SYDVKM. The V and J ends lost 4 bases and 0 bases respectively, with 28 bases between them. CDR3: CASSSLIPISDSPSSYNEQFF. As DNA, the CDR3 is TGTGCCAGCAGTTCATTGATCCCCATATCTGACAGCCCGAGCTCCTACAATGAGCAGTTCTTC.

This rearrangement joins TRBV28 to TRBJ2-3, with 9 bases fitting TRBD2. CDR3 length equals 16 residues. Trimming cost V 3 bases and J 6 bases; bases outside gene matches: 10. Germline V gene sequence: CDR1 MDHEN, CDR2 SYDVKM. The CDR3 DNA follows: TGTGCCAGCAGTTTTCAGGCGGGGGGGCCAGGGGATACGCAGTATTTT. Encoded protein: CASSFQAGGPGDTQYF.

The rearrangement uses TRBV2 and TRBJ2-1; TRBD2 aligns across 8 bases. Unmatched junction bases numbered 3, after V lost 0 bases and J lost 2 bases. Germline V gives CDR1 SNHLY, CDR2 FYNNEI. CDR3 length equals 16 residues. The CDR3 DNA reads TGTGCCAGCAGTGAAGCGAGTAGCGGGACCTACAATGAGCAGTTCTTC. It is translated as CASSEASSGTYNEQFF.

The chain recombines TRBV7-2 with TRBJ2-7; D call uncertain. The CDR3 length is 13 residues. Germline V lookup: CDR1 SGHTA, CDR2 FQGNSA. Trimming removed 1 base from V and 5 bases from J, with 9 bases in between. This CDR3 reads CASSLERRNEQYF. CDR3 DNA sequence: TGTGCCAGCAGCTTAGAGAGGCGCAACGAGCAGTACTTC. The whole variable domain, remainder taken from reference TRBV7-2 and TRBJ2-7, is GAGVSQSPSNKVTEKGKDVELRCDPISGHTALYWYRQSLGQGLEFLIYFQGNSAPDKSGLPSDRFSAERTGGSVSTLTIQRTQQEDSAVYLCASSLERRNEQYFGPGTRLTVT.

About this clone: The sample holds other DNA sequences that translate to the same CDR3. This CDR3 is CASSYGQGTYEQYF. Here the CDR3 DNA reads TGTGCCAGCAGTTACGGACAGGGAACATACGAGCAGTACTTC. The chain joins TRBV6-5 to TRBJ2-7; 8 nucleotides match TRBD1. The V and J ends lost 2 bases and 4 bases, in that order; junction bases with no gene match: 4. CDR1 MNHEY and CDR2 SVGAGI come from the germline V gene. The CDR3 spans 14 residues.

This clone was seen only once. The chain uses TRBV27 and TRBJ2-2; 8 bases map to TRBD2. CDR1 is MNHEY, CDR2 SMNVEV, per germline (reference sequence). V gave up 8 bases and J gave up 1 base; unmatched junction bases: 0. This CDR3 region has 13 residues. CDR3 nucleotide sequence: TGTGCCAGCGCGGGGGGGAACACCGGGGAGCTGTTTTTT. It translates to CASAGGNTGELFF.

Turning to this clone: At the DNA level, this CDR3 is encoded by other sequences in the same sample as well. The rearrangement joins TRBV7-8 to TRBJ1-1; D gene unclear. V was trimmed by 1 base and J by 0 bases, leaving 6 bases between them. Per germline, CDR1 SGHVS and CDR2 FQNEAQ. The CDR3 sequence is 14 residues long. The CDR3 loop reads CASSLGGVNTEAFF. The CDR3, as DNA: TGTGCCAGCAGCTTAGGTGGGGTGAACACTGAAGCTTTCTTT.

The V call is TRBV7-9, the J call TRBJ2-7; 9 positions agree with TRBD1. The CDR3 is 17 residues long. The germline CDR1 and CDR2 sequences are SEHNR and FQNEAQ (reference sequence). V was clipped by 5 bases and J by 4 bases; unmatched bases: 15. The CDR3 region is CASSNPSTGTGIYEQYF. The CDR3, as DNA: TGTGCCAGCAGCAATCCTTCCACCGGGACAGGGATTTACGAGCAGTACTTC. The whole variable domain, filled in from reference TRBV7-9 and TRBJ2-7, reads DTGVSQNPRHKITKRGQNVTFRCDPISEHNRLYWYRQTLGQGPEFLTYFQNEAQLEKSRLLSDRFSAERPKGSFSTLEIQRTEQGDSAMYLCASSNPSTGTGIYEQYFGPGTRLTVT.

The gene calls are TRBV19 and TRBJ1-6; 8 positions match TRBD1. Germline V lookup: CDR1 LNHDA, CDR2 SQIVND (reference sequence). J gave up 6 bases and V 7 bases, and 8 bases lay outside the gene matches. This CDR3 is 15 amino acids long. This chain's CDR3 is CASTPGTGVNSPLHF. Here the CDR3 DNA reads TGTGCCAGTACCCCCGGGACAGGTGTTAATTCACCCCTCCACTTT.

This chain connects TRBV11-2 to TRBJ2-5; 7 nucleotides align to TRBD1. The V gene's germline CDR1 is SGHAT and CDR2 FQNNGV. Germline trimming cut 5 bases from V and 2 bases from J; bases unmatched to any gene: 5. The CDR3 consists of 14 residues. CDR3 sequence: CASSPMGQQETQYF. The CDR3 DNA reads as TGTGCCAGCAGCCCAATGGGACAGCAAGAGACCCAGTACTTC.

Worth noting for this clone: Other DNA sequences in the same sample also yield this CDR3. CDR3 region: CASSLGLAYEQYF. CDR3 nucleotide sequence: TGTGCCAGCAGCTTAGGCCTAGCGTACGAGCAGTACTTC. The V and J genes are TRBV7-2 and TRBJ2-7; TRBD2 is a possible D gene (6 bases). This CDR3 spans 13 amino acids. V lost 1 base, J lost 4 bases, and 8 bases lay in between. CDR1 and CDR2 (germline): SGHTA, FQGNSA.

The V gene is TRBV5-4, the J gene TRBJ2-7; 10 bases align to TRBD1. V lost 4 bases, J lost 2 bases, and 9 bases stayed unmatched. Germline V lookup: CDR1 SGHNT, CDR2 YYREEE (reference sequence). The CDR3 covers 16 residues. DNA of the CDR3: TGTGCCAGCAGCCCCGGGTTAGGACAGGGGGCCTACGAGCAGTACTTC. Translating gives CASSPGLGQGAYEQYF.

This clone came up once. The rearrangement uses TRBV7-6 and TRBJ2-5; TRBD2 matches at 8 bases. J lost 5 bases, V lost 0 bases, and 2 bases had no gene match. The CDR3 runs 14 residues. From germline, CDR1 is SGHVS and CDR2 FNYEAQ. CDR3 coding DNA: TGTGCCAGCAGCTTAGCGCGCGGGAGGGAGACCCAGTACTTC. Translated, it gives CASSLARGRETQYF.

Regarding this clone: The same CDR3 arises from other DNA sequences in this sample as well. The rearrangement uses TRBV9 and TRBJ2-2; D is unresolved. CDR1 and CDR2 (germline): SGDLS, YYNGEE. V was trimmed by 3 bases and J by 5 bases, leaving 8 bases between them. The CDR3 extends over 13 amino acids. The CDR3 region is CASSALETGELFF. The CDR3 DNA is TGTGCCAGCAGCGCCCTTGAGACCGGGGAGCTGTTTTTT.

V and J are TRBV7-2 and TRBJ2-7; 11 bases agree with TRBD2. The CDR3 totals 15 residues. V lost 1 base, J lost 5 bases, and 4 bases stayed unmatched. Germline CDR1 reads SGHTA; CDR2 reads FQGNSA. This CDR3 is CASSLDLLAGDEQYF. The DNA for the CDR3 is TGTGCCAGCAGCTTAGATTTACTAGCGGGAGACGAGCAGTACTTC.

The chain employs TRBV6-5 and TRBJ1-2, with D uncertain. Germline CDR1 is MNHEY and CDR2 is SVGAGI. The V end was cut by 4 bases, the J end by 4 bases, with 19 bases between. This CDR3 region has 16 residues. The CDR3 reads CASSLKGDSPSYGYTF. Here the CDR3 DNA reads TGTGCCAGCAGTTTGAAGGGCGATTCGCCCTCCTATGGCTACACCTTC.

The J gene is TRBJ2-7, the V gene TRBV14; TRBD2 matches at 13 bases. This CDR3 is built from 15 residues. Germline trimming cut 5 bases from V and 2 bases from J; bases unmatched to any gene: 3. Germline V gene sequence: CDR1 SGHDN, CDR2 FVKESK. The CDR3 protein is CASSMTSGRPYEQYF. The CDR3 DNA is TGTGCCAGCAGCATGACTAGCGGGAGGCCCTACGAGCAGTACTTC.